This passage covers 28 T cell receptor beta chains from one sample sequenced in a study of blood T cells in healthy people across ages. PCR was performed a second time for about 7 to 12 cycles using a sample-barcoded 5' primer and a J-beta primer mix. One entry per CDR3 protein results from TCRdb running MiXCR on the 5' RACE reads. The table has roughly 640,000 distinct CDR3 sequences, approximately 30% seen once. Input material: blood. The receptors shown here come from a woman aged 80 or over in good health.

This clonotype has a handful of counts. The V gene is TRBV21-1, the J gene TRBJ2-1; whether TRBD1, the table's D call, matches the DNA was not checked. TRBV21-1 represents a pseudogene. CDR3 length: 16 residues. The CDR3 loop is CASSLKRGGRGNEQFF. The DNA for the CDR3 is TGTGCCAGCAGCCTGAAAAGGGGGGGGCGGGGTAATGAGCAGTTCTTC.

This clonotype was seen many times. J is TRBJ1-6 and V is TRBV10-3; a weak D match, TRBD1 (5 bases). Trimming took 0 bases from V and 11 from J, leaving 14 bases between them. Germline CDR1 ENHRY, CDR2 SYGVKD. There are 15 residues in the CDR3. Here the CDR3 reads CAISESRAGSTPLHF. CDR3 DNA sequence: TGTGCCATCAGTGAGTCGCGAGCAGGGTCGACACCCCTCCACTTT.

The V gene is TRBV24-1, the J gene TRBJ2-6; 10 nucleotides line up with TRBD1. J lost 2 bases, V lost 4 bases, and 4 bases had no gene match. The germline gives CDR1 KGHDR, CDR2 SFDVKD. The CDR3 runs to 17 residues. The CDR3 reads CATSDGTGVPGANVLTF. CDR3 DNA sequence: TGTGCCACCAGTGACGGGACAGGGGTACCTGGGGCCAACGTCCTGACTTTC.

This clonotype was counted at least ten times. This chain's CDR3 is CASSMGPRGETQYF. The CDR3 nucleotides read TGTGCCAGCAGCATGGGACCGCGCGGAGAGACCCAGTACTTC. The chain is built from TRBV9 and TRBJ2-5; D is perhaps TRBD1 or TRBD2 (5 bases each). Germline V gene sequence: CDR1 SGDLS, CDR2 YYNGEE. There are 14 residues in the CDR3. Trimming pared 4 bases from V and 4 bases from J, leaving 14 bases between.

In its sample, this clonotype was seen many times. The J gene is TRBJ2-1, the V gene TRBV13; D not certain. Germline CDR1 PRHDT, CDR2 FYEKMQ (reference sequence). The CDR3 loop spans 16 amino acids. The ends were cut back, 1 base at V and 4 bases at J, with 14 bases in the middle. The CDR3 region is CASSLEVGRSYNEQFF. CDR3 DNA: TGTGCCAGCAGCTTAGAAGTCGGAAGATCGTACAATGAGCAGTTCTTC.

In its sample, this clonotype was seen many times. The V gene is TRBV3-1, the J gene TRBJ2-3; no clear D. The germline V and J ends were trimmed by 0 bases and 1 base, with 14 bases remaining between them. Germline V gives CDR1 LGHDT, CDR2 YNNKEL (reference sequence). The CDR3 is made up of 17 amino acids. This CDR3 reads CASSQESPLFRTDTQYF. The CDR3 bases are TGTGCCAGCAGCCAAGAAAGTCCCCTTTTCCGCACAGATACGCAGTATTTT.

A note on this clonotype: A single base separates this from a much larger clone, so it may be a read error. CDR3 residues: CSSLKGANTGAFF. CDR3 in DNA: TGCAGCTCGTTGAAAGGGGCGAACACTGGAGCTTTCTTT. The chain carries TRBV29-1 and TRBJ1-1, with D maybe TRBD1 (5 bases). Germline CDR1 reads SQVTM; CDR2 reads ANQGSEA. This CDR3 has 13 amino acids.

This clonotype has ten or more counts. The genes are TRBV20-1 and TRBJ2-3; TRBD1 matches 8 bases. Germline lookup yields CDR1 DFQATT and CDR2 SNEGSKA (reference sequence). The trim removed 4 bases at V and 2 bases at J, leaving 11 bases unmatched. This CDR3 region has 16 residues. Written as DNA, the CDR3 is TGCAGTGCTACTGTCACCGCAGGGGGCATCACAGATACGCAGTATTTT. Its translation: CSATVTAGGITDTQYF.

At least ten counts were recorded for this clonotype. The chain combines TRBV28 with TRBJ2-7, with no clear D. The V gene's germline CDR1 is MDHEN and CDR2 SYDVKM. The CDR3 covers 12 residues. V lost 3 bases and J 6 bases, leaving 9 bases between the germline ends. The DNA for the CDR3 is TGTGCCAGCAGTTTGAGGACCCTCGAGCAGTACTTC. Translating it yields CASSLRTLEQYF.

This clonotype showed up many times. The V call is TRBV28, the J call TRBJ1-2; D gene unclear. The CDR3 runs 14 residues. Germline lookup yields CDR1 MDHEN and CDR2 SYDVKM. V lost 7 bases and J lost 8, with 20 bases in between. The chain's CDR3 is CASTPRGEVEGYTF. The CDR3 region has the DNA TGTGCCAGCACACCGCGGGGAGAAGTGGAAGGCTACACCTTC.

The DNA of the CDR3 is TGCAGCGTTGATCTAGAGGTGTCAGGCACGCAGTATTTT. Its protein is CSVDLEVSGTQYF. The chain joins TRBV29-1 to TRBJ2-3, with D unclear. Germline lookup yields CDR1 SQVTM and CDR2 ANQGSEA. There are 13 residues in the CDR3. Trimming left V 3 bases short and J 9 bases short, with 16 bases between.

This clonotype has a count of ten or more. The chain employs TRBV15 and TRBJ1-6; unclear D gene. The germline V and J ends were trimmed by 1 base and 0 bases, with 10 bases remaining between them. CDR1 and CDR2 (germline): LNHNV, YYDKDF (reference sequence). The CDR3 runs 17 residues. CDR3 protein: CATSRASGPSYNSPLHF. The CDR3 nucleotides are TGTGCCACCAGCAGAGCTTCAGGCCCCTCCTATAATTCACCCCTCCACTTT. Based on the CDR3 plus reference TRBV15 and TRBJ1-6, the full variable domain is DAMVIQNPRYQVTQFGKPVTLSCSQTLNHNVMYWYQQKSSQAPKLLFHYYDKDFNNEADTPDNFQSRRPNTSFCFLDIRSPGLGDTAMYLCATSRASGPSYNSPLHFGNGTRLTVT.

The genes are TRBV24-1 and TRBJ2-3; D perhaps matches TRBD1 (6 bases). Trimming removed 3 bases at V and 3 bases at J, with 12 bases between. The CDR3 extends over 15 amino acids. Germline-derived CDR1 and CDR2 are KGHDR and SFDVKD. DNA of the CDR3: TGTGCCACCAGTGATCCTAGGACAGTAACAGATACGCAGTATTTT. Translation gives CATSDPRTVTDTQYF.

The J gene is TRBJ2-5, the V gene TRBV5-4; TRBD1 matches at 9 bases. CDR1 and CDR2 (germline): SGHNT, YYREEE (reference sequence). V was pared by 2 bases and J by 4 bases, with 3 bases of the junction left unmatched. The CDR3 sequence is 14 residues long. The CDR3 loop is CASSFRDRVETQYF. The DNA of the CDR3 is TGTGCCAGCAGCTTCCGGGACAGGGTAGAGACCCAGTACTTC. The full variable domain, rest sourced from reference TRBV5-4 and TRBJ2-5, is ETGVTQSPTHLIKTRGQQVTLRCSSQSGHNTVSWYQQALGQGPQFIFQYYREEENGRGNFPPRFSGLQFPNYSSELNVNALELDDSALYLCASSFRDRVETQYFGPGTRLLVL.

This clonotype was observed a handful of times. The chain joins TRBV6-5 to TRBJ1-1; D unresolved. This CDR3 comprises 15 residues. Trimming shortened V by 5 bases and J by 0 bases, and 13 bases separated the two germline ends. Germline V gene sequence: CDR1 MNHEY, CDR2 SVGAGI. Here the CDR3 reads CASSNGKLLNTEAFF. The CDR3 bases are TGTGCCAGCAGTAACGGGAAGCTCCTGAACACTGAAGCTTTCTTT.

Comments on this clonotype: A read error is possible here, since a much larger clone lies one base away. The gene calls are TRBV3-1 and TRBJ1-6; TRBD1 is a possible D gene (5 bases). CDR3 size: 14 residues. Germline values: CDR1 LGHDT, CDR2 YNNKEL (reference sequence). CDR3 DNA sequence: TGTGCCAGCAGCCCCGCCGGGACTGGGTCACCCCCCCACTTT. As protein: CASSPAGTGSPPHF.

This clonotype was detected only a few times. A much larger clone lies one base from this, so it may be a read error. The rearrangement uses TRBV7-3 and TRBJ2-7; 7 positions agree with TRBD1. The CDR3 spans 15 residues. Per germline, CDR1 SGHTA and CDR2 FQGTGA. V gave up 3 bases and J gave up 3 bases; unmatched junction bases: 8. CDR3 sequence (DNA): TGTGCCAGCAGCTTGGGAGCCCAGGGGGTCTACGAGCAGTACTTC. Residues: CASSLGAQGVYEQYF.

There are many counts of this clonotype. This chain joins TRBV5-1 and TRBJ2-5; 11 bases are a match to TRBD2. V lost 9 bases to trimming and J lost 0 bases; unmatched junction nucleotides: 7. Per germline, CDR1 SGHRS and CDR2 YFSETQ. The CDR3 loop spans 15 amino acids. The CDR3 DNA is TGCGCCACCACCGTAGCGGGGGGGAACCAAGAGACCCAGTACTTC. Translating it yields CATTVAGGNQETQYF.

This clonotype was found a few times. The V gene is TRBV12-3 or TRBV12-4, the J gene TRBJ1-1; tentatively, D is TRBD1 (5 bases). The CDR3 totals 13 residues. Trimming shortened V by 3 bases and J by 5 bases, and 10 bases separated the two germline ends. In nucleotides, the CDR3 is TGTGCCAGCAGTTTTACTGGGGGTACTGAAGCTTTCTTT. The encoded protein is CASSFTGGTEAFF.

This clonotype was seen a few times. V and J are TRBV7-9 and TRBJ1-2; D gene unclear. Germline-derived CDR1 and CDR2 are SEHNR and FQNEAQ (reference sequence). The CDR3 totals 12 residues. Between the trimmed V and J ends, which lost 10 bases and 2 bases, there was a span of 11 bases. The CDR3 nucleotides read TGTGCCACCCCGGGAGGGAACTATGGCTACACCTTC. Encoded protein: CATPGGNYGYTF. The complete variable domain, with remaining parts taken from reference TRBV7-9 and TRBJ1-2, reads DTGVSQNPRHKITKRGQNVTFRCDPISEHNRLYWYRQTLGQGPEFLTYFQNEAQLEKSRLLSDRFSAERPKGSFSTLEIQRTEQGDSAMYLCATPGGNYGYTFGSGTRLTVV.

In this sample, this clonotype turned up many times. V and J are TRBV7-9 and TRBJ2-3; D may be TRBD2 (5 bases). Trimming shortened V by 4 bases and J by 1 base, and 12 bases separated the two germline ends. The CDR3 consists of 15 residues. Germline V gene lookup returns CDR1 SEHNR and CDR2 FQNEAQ (reference sequence). The CDR3 bases are TGTGCCAGCAGCTATAGCCGGCGGGGCACAGATACGCAGTATTTT. It encodes CASSYSRRGTDTQYF.

The genes are TRBV7-2 and TRBJ1-2; D remains ambiguous. Germline V gene data show CDR1 as SGHTA and CDR2 as FQGNSA. There are 16 residues in the CDR3. V dropped 5 bases and J dropped 2 bases, with 18 bases sitting between them. CDR3 in amino acids: CASSPSDLFLNYGYTF. CDR3 DNA: TGTGCCAGCAGCCCCTCGGACTTGTTTCTGAACTATGGCTACACCTTC.

At least ten counts were recorded for this clonotype. The chain couples TRBV5-1 to TRBJ2-5, with 15 positions matching TRBD2. This CDR3 has 17 residues. The ends lost 4 bases at V and 4 bases at J; junction bases unmatched: 8. The V gene's germline CDR1 is SGHRS and CDR2 YFSETQ. CDR3 loop: CASSPPLGLAGGETQYF. The DNA of the CDR3 is TGCGCCAGCAGCCCTCCACTGGGACTAGCGGGGGGAGAGACCCAGTACTTC.

This clonotype was counted many times. The V and J genes are TRBV6-5 and TRBJ1-1; TRBD1 aligns across 9 bases. The germline gives CDR1 MNHEY, CDR2 SVGAGI. Germline trimming cut 6 bases from V and 10 bases from J; bases unmatched to any gene: 9. The CDR3 has 13 residues. The CDR3 sequence is CASRSGQGPGAFF. The CDR3 DNA follows: TGTGCCAGCAGGTCGGGACAGGGACCGGGAGCTTTCTTT.

This CDR3 is CASSLIKSAGGELFF. Written as DNA, the CDR3 is TGTGCCAGCAGCTTAATTAAATCAGCGGGCGGGGAGCTGTTTTTT. The chain employs TRBV7-9 and TRBJ2-2; D possibly corresponds to TRBD2 (6 bases). Trimming removed 2 bases at V and 7 bases at J, with 14 bases between. CDR3 length equals 15 residues. The germline gives CDR1 SEHNR, CDR2 FQNEAQ (reference sequence). The full variable domain, with the rest looked up from reference TRBV7-9 and TRBJ2-2, is DTGVSQNPRHKITKRGQNVTFRCDPISEHNRLYWYRQTLGQGPEFLTYFQNEAQLEKSRLLSDRFSAERPKGSFSTLEIQRTEQGDSAMYLCASSLIKSAGGELFFGEGSRLTVL.

This clonotype was observed a handful of times. The rearrangement links TRBV20-1 to TRBJ2-1; D is unclear. Germline V gives CDR1 DFQATT, CDR2 SNEGSKA (reference sequence). The CDR3 is 11 amino acids. V lost 7 bases and J 13 bases, leaving 17 bases between the germline ends. The CDR3 nucleotides read TGCAGTGTAGGACGGAAAGAGACCCAGTTCTTC. Residues: CSVGRKETQFF.

A few counts support this clonotype. A much larger clone sits a single nucleotide away, making a read error possible. This rearrangement joins TRBV27 to TRBJ2-7; 7 nucleotides line up with TRBD1. CDR1 is MNHEY, CDR2 SMNVEV, per germline (reference sequence). The CDR3 covers 14 residues. The CDR3 loop is CANSVRDRAYEQYF. The CDR3 bases are TGTGCCAACAGTGTCCGGGACAGAGCCTACGAGCAGTACTTC.

At least ten counts were recorded for this clonotype. The chain employs TRBV5-1 and TRBJ2-4; D is undetermined. Trimming stripped 2 bases from V and 3 bases from J, with 9 bases between. Germline V gene data show CDR1 as SGHRS and CDR2 as YFSETQ. CDR3 length: 14 amino acids. CDR3 in DNA: TGCGCCAGCAGCTTTGAAGGGCTCAAAAACATTCAGTACTTC. Translating gives CASSFEGLKNIQYF.